Listed below are T cell receptor beta chains from one sample, sequenced in a study of Graves' ophthalmopathy and Graves' hyperthyroidism. TCRdb used MiXCR to reprocess the multiplex PCR reads, holding one entry per CDR3 protein. Of about 660,000 distinct CDR3 sequences in the sample, 35% to 45% are singletons; the top ten hold around 3%. Sequencing was performed on peripheral blood. The receptors were gathered from an adult man with Graves' ophthalmopathy. CDR3s include the opening cysteine and the closing phenylalanine or tryptophan. D genes are given only for firm matches. Part of the rows lack a size; the others show once, few, many or a class for expanded clones.

d_call cdr3_length clone_size j_call v_call cdr3_aa cdr3_nt
TRBD2 19 once TRBJ2-2 TRBV10-3 CAISAQVAGGPSSTGELFF TGTGCCATCAGTGCTCAGGTAGCGGGGGGGCCATCAAGCACCGGGGAGCTGTTTTTT
- 14 many TRBJ2-5 TRBV11-2 CASSTRQIQETQYF TGTGCCAGCAGCACCAGACAGATCCAAGAGACCCAGTACTTC
- 13 many TRBJ1-1 TRBV7-8 CASSLNRDQGAFF TGTGCCAGCAGCTTGAACAGGGATCAAGGAGCTTTCTTT
TRBD1 14 many TRBJ1-1 TRBV11-2 CASSLTGGGTEAFF TGTGCCAGTAGTTTGACAGGGGGAGGCACTGAAGCTTTCTTT
- 12 - TRBJ1-2 TRBV29-1 CSVAASSYGYTF TGCAGCGTGGCAGCTAGCAGTTATGGCTACACCTTC
- 15 few TRBJ2-5 TRBV6-1 CASSEMATLQETQYF TGTGCCAGCAGTGAAATGGCCACCCTACAAGAGACCCAGTACTTC
- 14 - TRBJ1-2 TRBV11-1 CASSLNWGTYGYTF TGTGCCAGCAGCCTTAACTGGGGGACCTATGGCTACACCTTC
- 16 - TRBJ2-7 TRBV10-3 CASRYNRDSRNYEQCF TGTGCCAGCAGGTACAACCGGGACTCAAGAAATTACGAGCAGTGCTTC
TRBD1 14 many TRBJ2-7 TRBV12-3/TRBV12-4 CASSPRTGGKEQYF TGTGCCAGCAGTCCCAGGACAGGGGGCAAGGAGCAGTACTTC
- 12 - TRBJ2-7 TRBV5-8 CASSLAEYEQYF TGTGCCAGCAGCTTGGCAGAGTACGAGCAGTACTTC
TRBD1 15 few TRBJ1-1 TRBV7-2 CASSLVGTADTEAFF TGTGCCAGCAGCTTAGTGGGGACAGCAGACACTGAAGCTTTCTTT
- 14 - TRBJ1-5 TRBV29-1 CSANREPSNQPQHF TGCAGCGCCAACAGGGAGCCGAGCAATCAGCCCCAGCATTTT
- 13 many TRBJ2-2 TRBV2 CASSQSNTGELFF TGTGCCAGCTCCCAGTCGAACACCGGGGAGCTGTTTTTT
- 12 - TRBJ1-2 TRBV6-4 CASIQPLGGYTF TGTGCCAGCATTCAGCCGTTAGGTGGCTACACCTTC
- 17 few TRBJ1-5 TRBV4-1 CASSQDSGEHSNQPQHF TGCGCCAGCAGCCAAGATTCGGGGGAACATAGCAATCAGCCCCAGCATTTT
- 13 - TRBJ1-4 TRBV9 CASRRDLDEKLFF TGTGCCAGCAGGAGGGACCTGGATGAAAAACTGTTTTTT